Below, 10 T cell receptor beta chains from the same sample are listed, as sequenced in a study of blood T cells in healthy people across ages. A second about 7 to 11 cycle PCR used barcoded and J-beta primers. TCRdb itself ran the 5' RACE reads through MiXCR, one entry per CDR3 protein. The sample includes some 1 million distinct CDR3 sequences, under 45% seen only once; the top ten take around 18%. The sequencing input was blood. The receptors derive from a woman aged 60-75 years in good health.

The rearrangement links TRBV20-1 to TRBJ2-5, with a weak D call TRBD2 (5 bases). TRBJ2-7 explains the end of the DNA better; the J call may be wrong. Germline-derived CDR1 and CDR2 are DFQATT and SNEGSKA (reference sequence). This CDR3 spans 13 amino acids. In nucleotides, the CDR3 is TGCAGTGCCAGACGAGGAGTTCGGGGCGAGCAGTACTTC. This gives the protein CSARRGVRGEQYF.

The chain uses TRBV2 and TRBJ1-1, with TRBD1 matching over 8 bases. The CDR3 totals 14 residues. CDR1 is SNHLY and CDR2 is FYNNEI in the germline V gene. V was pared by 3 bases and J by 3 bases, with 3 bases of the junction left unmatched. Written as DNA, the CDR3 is TGTGCCAGCAGTGAGGCAGGGGGCTACACTGAAGCTTTCTTT. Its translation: CASSEAGGYTEAFF.

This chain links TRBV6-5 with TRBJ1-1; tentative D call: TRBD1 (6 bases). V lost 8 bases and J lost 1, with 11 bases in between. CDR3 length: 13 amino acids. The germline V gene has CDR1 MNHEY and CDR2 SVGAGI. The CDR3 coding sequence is TGTGCCAGCGCGGCAGGGGCGAACACTGAAGCTTTCTTT. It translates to CASAAGANTEAFF.

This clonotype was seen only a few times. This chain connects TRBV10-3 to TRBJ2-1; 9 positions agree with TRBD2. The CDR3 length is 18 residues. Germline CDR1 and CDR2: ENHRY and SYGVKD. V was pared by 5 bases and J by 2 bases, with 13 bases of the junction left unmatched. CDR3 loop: CAISLGSGSPRTYNEQFF. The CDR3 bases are TGTGCCATCAGTCTGGGTAGCGGGAGCCCCAGGACCTACAATGAGCAGTTCTTC.

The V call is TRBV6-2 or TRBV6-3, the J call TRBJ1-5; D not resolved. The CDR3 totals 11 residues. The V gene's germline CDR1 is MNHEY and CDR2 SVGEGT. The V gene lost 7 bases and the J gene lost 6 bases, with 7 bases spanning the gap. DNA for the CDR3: TGTGCCAGCACCTCGGGTCAGCCCCAGCATTTT. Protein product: CASTSGQPQHF.

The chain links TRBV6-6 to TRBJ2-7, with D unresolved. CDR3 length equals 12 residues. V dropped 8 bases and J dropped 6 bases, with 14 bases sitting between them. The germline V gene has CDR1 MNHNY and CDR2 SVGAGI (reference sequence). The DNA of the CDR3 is TGTGCCAGCCTCGCTACTACTTTCGAGCAGTACTTC. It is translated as CASLATTFEQYF.

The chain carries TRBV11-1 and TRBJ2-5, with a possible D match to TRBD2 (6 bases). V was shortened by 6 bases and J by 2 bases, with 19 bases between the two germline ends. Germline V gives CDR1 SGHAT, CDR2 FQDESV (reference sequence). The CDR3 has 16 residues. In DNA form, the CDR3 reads TGTGCCAGCAGTTCCCAGGTGCGGGGCCTTCAAGAGACCCAGTACTTC. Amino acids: CASSSQVRGLQETQYF.

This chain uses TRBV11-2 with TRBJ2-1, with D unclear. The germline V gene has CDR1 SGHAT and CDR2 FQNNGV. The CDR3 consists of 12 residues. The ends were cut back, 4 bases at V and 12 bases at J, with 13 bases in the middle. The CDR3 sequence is CASSSPGSGQFF. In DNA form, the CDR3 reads TGTGCCAGCAGCTCCCCCGGGTCAGGGCAGTTCTTC. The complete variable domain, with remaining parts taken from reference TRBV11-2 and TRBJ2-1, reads EAGVAQSPRYKIIEKRQSVAFWCNPISGHATLYWYQQILGQGPKLLIQFQNNGVVDDSQLPKDRFSAERLKGVDSTLKIQPAKLEDSAVYLCASSSPGSGQFFGPGTRLTVL.

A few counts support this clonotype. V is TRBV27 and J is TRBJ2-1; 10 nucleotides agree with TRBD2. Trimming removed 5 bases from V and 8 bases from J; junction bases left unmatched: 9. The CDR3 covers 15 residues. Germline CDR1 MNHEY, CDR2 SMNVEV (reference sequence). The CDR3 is CASSHSSGSSHEQFF. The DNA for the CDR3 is TGTGCCAGCAGTCACTCTAGCGGGAGTTCGCATGAGCAGTTCTTC.

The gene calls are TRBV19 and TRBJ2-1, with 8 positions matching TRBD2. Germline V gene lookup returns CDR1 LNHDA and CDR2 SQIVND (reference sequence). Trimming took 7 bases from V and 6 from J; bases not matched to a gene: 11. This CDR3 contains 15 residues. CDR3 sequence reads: CASIRTGGPPNEQFF. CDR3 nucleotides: TGTGCCAGTATCCGCACGGGAGGGCCCCCCAATGAGCAGTTCTTC.